Below, 30 T cell receptor beta chains from the same sample are listed, as sequenced in a study of long-term antiretroviral therapy in people with HIV. immunoSEQ v3.0 was run at survey level. Only in-frame clones appear in the TCRdb table, and some are missing; sequencing was by immunoSEQ multiplex PCR. The repertoire consists of about 16,000 clones, with around 75% occurring once and the leading ten covering about 14%. The sequenced sample was unsorted PBMCs, obtained 1.5 years before starting antiretroviral therapy. These receptors came from a woman between 50 and 59 years old with HIV.

This clone is medium-sized. The V call is TRBV9, the J call TRBJ2-5; perhaps D is TRBD1 or TRBD2 (5 bases each). There are 14 residues in the CDR3. The V gene lost 3 bases and the J gene lost 1 base, with 10 bases spanning the gap. In germline, CDR1 is SGDLS, CDR2 YYNGEE. The CDR3 nucleotides are TGTGCCAGCAGCGCTTGGGACGGCCAAGAGACCCAGTACTTC. It is translated as CASSAWDGQETQYF.

The chain has TRBV5-5 and TRBJ1-2; TRBD1 aligns across 8 bases. V shed 4 bases and J 4 bases; nucleotides not matched to a gene: 3. CDR1 is SGHKS and CDR2 is YYEKEE in the germline V gene (reference sequence). The CDR3 sequence is 13 residues long. CDR3 sequence reads: CASSPTGVYGYTF. The CDR3 coding sequence is TGTGCCAGCAGCCCGACAGGGGTCTATGGCTACACCTTC.

This clone was observed a few times. The rearrangement joins TRBV7-9 to TRBJ1-2; the D gene is possibly TRBD1 (5 bases). The CDR3 is made up of 14 amino acids. Trimming removed 1 base from V and 4 bases from J, with 10 bases in between. Germline CDR1 reads SEHNR; CDR2 reads FQNEAQ (reference sequence). The DNA for the CDR3 is TGTGCCAGCAGCTTAGTCGCAGGGCCCTATGGCTACACCTTC. This sequence encodes CASSLVAGPYGYTF.

The CDR3 DNA is TGTGCCAGCCAATCCCACCCCGGGACAGGGGGTACTGAAGCTTTCTTT. Translating it yields CASQSHPGTGGTEAFF. V is TRBV6-6 and J is TRBJ1-1; TRBD1 matches at 11 bases. The germline V gene encodes CDR1 MNHNY and CDR2 SVGAGI (reference sequence). The CDR3 spans 16 residues. The ends lost 8 bases at V and 5 bases at J; junction bases unmatched: 13.

The chain carries TRBV27 and TRBJ1-6, with D possibly matching TRBD1 (6 bases). The CDR3 extends over 14 amino acids. Germline V gene lookup returns CDR1 MNHEY and CDR2 SMNVEV (reference sequence). Trimming left V 6 bases short and J 7 bases short, with 13 bases between. The chain's CDR3 is CASRSQGRNSPLHF. CDR3 bases: TGTGCCAGCAGATCTCAGGGGAGGAATTCACCCCTCCACTTT.

This clone was detected only once. This chain uses TRBV19 with TRBJ1-3; D gene ambiguous. V was clipped by 8 bases and J by 0 bases, with 11 bases between them. The CDR3 loop spans 14 amino acids. From germline, CDR1 is LNHDA and CDR2 SQIVND (reference sequence). CDR3 residues: CASGQVFSGNTIYF. The CDR3 coding sequence is TGTGCCAGTGGTCAGGTTTTCTCTGGAAACACCATATATTTT.

The chain employs TRBV2 and TRBJ1-2; possibly TRBD1 for D (5 bases). Germline values: CDR1 SNHLY, CDR2 FYNNEI. Trimming stripped 6 bases from V and 4 bases from J, with 21 bases between. The CDR3 length is 16 residues. CDR3 loop: CASRPHRRGQGYGYTF. The CDR3 region has the DNA TGTGCCAGCAGGCCCCACCGTCGGGGTCAGGGCTATGGCTACACCTTC.

This chain uses TRBV7-3 with TRBJ2-5, with 11 positions matching TRBD1. Looked up from germline, CDR1 is SGHTA and CDR2 is FQGTGA. J lost 2 bases, V lost 5 bases, and 4 bases had no gene match. This CDR3 spans 15 amino acids. The CDR3 sequence is CASSIGTGGQETQYF. The CDR3 region has the DNA TGTGCCAGCAGCATCGGGACAGGGGGGCAAGAGACCCAGTACTTC.

This clone was picked up one time. The chain recombines TRBV7-9 with TRBJ1-6, with D possibly being TRBD1 (6 bases). This CDR3 spans 14 amino acids. The germline gives CDR1 SEHNR, CDR2 FQNEAQ (reference sequence). V was cut by 5 bases and J by 2 bases, with 7 bases left in between. For the CDR3, the DNA is TGTGCCAGCAGCCGGGACACCTATAATTCACCCCTCCACTTT. Translated: CASSRDTYNSPLHF.

The chain is built from TRBV29-1 and TRBJ2-7; D unclear. The germline V gene encodes CDR1 SQVTM and CDR2 ANQGSEA. CDR3 length: 12 amino acids. Trimming stripped 0 bases from V and 4 bases from J, with 7 bases between. CDR3 in DNA: TGCAGCGTTGAAGATAACGTATACGAGCAGTACTTC. This encodes CSVEDNVYEQYF.

This clone was detected only a few times. The chain has TRBV6-5 and TRBJ1-3, with D possibly being TRBD1 (6 bases). Trimming removed 5 bases from V and 0 bases from J, with 11 bases in between. The CDR3 has 15 residues. Germline lookup yields CDR1 MNHEY and CDR2 SVGAGI. The CDR3 nucleotides are TGTGCCAGCAGTACACAGGGCCTCTCTGGAAACACCATATATTTT. Translation gives CASSTQGLSGNTIYF.

The chain is built from TRBV29-1 and TRBJ2-2; TRBD2 aligns across 9 bases. CDR3 size: 13 residues. The V and J ends lost 6 bases and 5 bases, in that order; junction bases with no gene match: 4. Per the germline V gene, CDR1 is SQVTM and CDR2 is ANQGSEA. Written as DNA, the CDR3 is TGCAGCGTCCGAGCGGGGGGAACCGGGGAGCTGTTTTTT. Translated, it gives CSVRAGGTGELFF.

This clone appeared once. J is TRBJ2-5 and V is TRBV12-5, with TRBD2 identical over 10 bases. This CDR3 spans 16 amino acids. Per germline, CDR1 LGHNT and CDR2 FRNRAP. V was clipped by 0 bases and J by 6 bases; unmatched bases: 7. This chain's CDR3 is CASGLVSGLAIQTQYF. The CDR3 DNA reads as TGTGCTAGTGGTTTGGTATCGGGACTAGCGATTCAGACCCAGTACTTC.

There are a few counts of this clone. The chain employs TRBV28 and TRBJ1-2, with TRBD1 matching 7 bases. V was clipped by 7 bases and J by 8 bases; unmatched bases: 10. There are 13 residues in the CDR3. Germline V lookup: CDR1 MDHEN, CDR2 SYDVKM. The CDR3 loop reads CASILGQEGGYTF. The CDR3 nucleotides are TGTGCCAGCATCCTAGGACAGGAGGGCGGCTACACCTTC.

This clone has only a few counts. V usage is TRBV7-9 and J usage is TRBJ1-2; 9 nucleotides line up with TRBD1. CDR1 and CDR2 from the germline V gene are SEHNR and FQNEAQ (reference sequence). The CDR3 runs to 13 residues. V dropped 8 bases and J dropped 5; count of bases not matched to a gene: 6. The CDR3 loop reads CASFPDRGYGYTF. CDR3 nucleotides: TGTGCCAGCTTCCCGGACAGGGGATATGGCTACACCTTC.

This clone showed up just a few times. The V call is TRBV13, the J call TRBJ2-6; D is possibly TRBD2 (7 bases). V lost 5 bases, J lost 0 bases, and 17 bases lay in between. CDR1 is PRHDT, CDR2 FYEKMQ, per germline (reference sequence). The CDR3 is 18 residues long. CDR3 nucleotide sequence: TGTGCCAGCAGCGGGGGGGGCTCTATGAACTCTGGGGCCAACGTCCTGACTTTC. This sequence encodes CASSGGGSMNSGANVLTF. The whole variable domain, remainder taken from reference TRBV13 and TRBJ2-6, is AAGVIQSPRHLIKEKRETATLKCYPIPRHDTVYWYQQGPGQDPQFLISFYEKMQSDKGSIPDRFSAQQFSDYHSELNMSSLELGDSALYFCASSGGGSMNSGANVLTFGAGSRLTVL.

This chain joins TRBV30 and TRBJ2-2; D gene uncertain. The V and J ends lost 3 bases and 0 bases respectively, with 11 bases between them. The CDR3 totals 15 residues. Germline CDR1 and CDR2: GTSNPN and SVGIG (reference sequence). The CDR3 is CAWSRYSPNTGELFF. DNA of the CDR3: TGTGCCTGGAGCCGCTACAGCCCGAACACCGGGGAGCTGTTTTTT.

The genes are TRBV4-1 and TRBJ1-3; the D gene is possibly TRBD1 (6 bases). CDR3 size: 18 residues. Per germline, CDR1 MGHRA and CDR2 YSYEKL. V dropped 1 base and J dropped 0 bases, with 16 bases sitting between them. The CDR3 DNA is TGCGCCAGCAGCCAAGTTTTCGGGGGCCGAAGCTCTGGAAACACCATATATTTT. Its translation is CASSQVFGGRSSGNTIYF.

This clone counts as large. The CDR3 nucleotides are TGTGCCAGCAGCTCGGGACAGCCCACCGGGGAGCTGTTTTTT. This encodes CASSSGQPTGELFF. V gene TRBV13 combines with J gene TRBJ2-2; 7 bases are a match to TRBD1. Germline CDR1 PRHDT, CDR2 FYEKMQ (reference sequence). V lost 4 bases to trimming and J lost 4 bases; unmatched junction nucleotides: 3. The CDR3 contains 14 residues. Complete variable domain (other parts from reference TRBV13 and TRBJ2-2): AAGVIQSPRHLIKEKRETATLKCYPIPRHDTVYWYQQGPGQDPQFLISFYEKMQSDKGSIPDRFSAQQFSDYHSELNMSSLELGDSALYFCASSSGQPTGELFFGEGSRLTVL.

The CDR3 sequence is CASSLQTVHEQYF. The CDR3 coding sequence is TGCGCCAGCAGCCTGCAGACAGTTCACGAGCAGTACTTC. The rearrangement joins TRBV4-1 to TRBJ2-7, with a possible D match to TRBD1 (5 bases). The CDR3 spans 13 residues. Germline CDR1 and CDR2: MGHRA and YSYEKL. With 4 bases removed from V and 5 bases from J, the gap between germline ends came to 12 bases.

The rearrangement joins TRBV27 to TRBJ2-3; D is possibly TRBD2 (5 bases). The V end was cut by 6 bases, the J end by 0 bases, with 22 bases between. Germline V CDR1 and CDR2: MNHEY, SMNVEV (reference sequence). This CDR3 comprises 18 residues. CDR3 nucleotides: TGTGCCAGCAGCCCTCGACGGAGGTGGAGTGATAGCACAGATACGCAGTATTTT. Translated, it gives CASSPRRRWSDSTDTQYF.

The V gene is TRBV18, the J gene TRBJ2-5, with 11 bases matching TRBD1. The CDR3 is made up of 16 amino acids. CDR1 is KGHSH, CDR2 LQKENI, per germline. The junction had 8 bases not matched to a gene; V was cut back by 3 bases and J by 5 bases. The CDR3 DNA is TGTGCCAGCTCACCGTCGGACAGGGGGCTAGAGGAGACCCAGTACTTC. Amino acids: CASSPSDRGLEETQYF.

This chain connects TRBV27 to TRBJ2-1, with D possibly being TRBD1 or TRBD2 (5 bases each). CDR1 is MNHEY, CDR2 SMNVEV, per germline (reference sequence). Trimming cost V 2 bases and J 8 bases, with 22 bases left between them. The CDR3 is made up of 17 amino acids. In nucleotides, the CDR3 is TGTGCCAGCAGTTTAGTAGGAACGGGCCGGGGCCAAGATGAGCAGTTCTTC. It codes for CASSLVGTGRGQDEQFF.

The chain couples TRBV7-7 to TRBJ2-2; D unclear. Germline V CDR1 and CDR2: SSHAT, FNYEAQ (reference sequence). CDR3 length: 13 residues. V lost 4 bases, J lost 4 bases, and 7 bases lay in between. The CDR3 DNA is TGTGCCAGCAGCTCATATCGCACCGGGGAGCTGTTTTTT. This gives the protein CASSSYRTGELFF.

The genes are TRBV7-9 and TRBJ2-7; D possibly corresponds to TRBD1 (6 bases). The CDR3 loop spans 14 amino acids. Per the germline V gene, CDR1 is SEHNR and CDR2 is FQNEAQ (reference sequence). V shed 5 bases and J shed 0 bases, with 11 bases lying between them. The CDR3 loop is CASSTTGFSYEQYV. The CDR3 DNA sequence: TGTGCCAGCAGCACCACAGGGTTCTCCTACGAGCAGTACGTC.

V gene TRBV14 combines with J gene TRBJ2-2, with 10 bases identical to TRBD2. Trimming removed 3 bases from V and 4 bases from J; junction bases left unmatched: 5. The V gene's germline CDR1 is SGHDN and CDR2 FVKESK. The CDR3 runs to 16 residues. The DNA of the CDR3 is TGTGCCAGCAGCCACCCTAGCGGGGGTGGCACCGGGGAGCTGTTTTTT. Its translation: CASSHPSGGGTGELFF.

V and J are TRBV4-1 and TRBJ2-1; 9 bases agree with TRBD1. Germline CDR1 is MGHRA and CDR2 is YSYEKL. V dropped 3 bases and J dropped 10; count of bases not matched to a gene: 16. This CDR3 has 17 amino acids. The CDR3 loop is CASSQGPRTGVVGEQFF. The CDR3 DNA follows: TGCGCCAGCAGCCAGGGCCCCAGGACAGGGGTGGTCGGAGAGCAGTTCTTC.

This rearrangement joins TRBV6-1 to TRBJ2-1; the D gene is possibly TRBD1 (6 bases). The length of the CDR3 is 17 residues. V was clipped by 0 bases and J by 2 bases, with 14 bases between them. CDR1 is MNHNS and CDR2 is SASEGT in the germline V gene. In nucleotides, the CDR3 is TGTGCCAGCAGTGAAGCCCTTACAGGGAACCCCTACAATGAGCAGTTCTTC. Its protein is CASSEALTGNPYNEQFF.

The V call is TRBV18, the J call TRBJ2-7; 9 nucleotides align to TRBD1. The CDR3 contains 15 residues. Germline V gives CDR1 KGHSH, CDR2 LQKENI. The ends lost 0 bases at V and 3 bases at J; junction bases unmatched: 3. The CDR3 DNA is TGTGCCAGCTCACCACCGACAGGGGGAAACTACGAGCAGTACTTC. This sequence encodes CASSPPTGGNYEQYF.

V gene TRBV7-2 combines with J gene TRBJ1-5, with 11 bases lining up with TRBD1. Per the germline V gene, CDR1 is SGHTA and CDR2 is FQGNSA. Trimming took 2 bases from V and 6 from J; bases not matched to a gene: 9. This CDR3 has 17 amino acids. The chain's CDR3 is CASSLPPGQGAGQPQHF. CDR3 nucleotides: TGTGCCAGCAGCTTACCACCCGGACAGGGGGCGGGTCAGCCCCAGCATTTT.